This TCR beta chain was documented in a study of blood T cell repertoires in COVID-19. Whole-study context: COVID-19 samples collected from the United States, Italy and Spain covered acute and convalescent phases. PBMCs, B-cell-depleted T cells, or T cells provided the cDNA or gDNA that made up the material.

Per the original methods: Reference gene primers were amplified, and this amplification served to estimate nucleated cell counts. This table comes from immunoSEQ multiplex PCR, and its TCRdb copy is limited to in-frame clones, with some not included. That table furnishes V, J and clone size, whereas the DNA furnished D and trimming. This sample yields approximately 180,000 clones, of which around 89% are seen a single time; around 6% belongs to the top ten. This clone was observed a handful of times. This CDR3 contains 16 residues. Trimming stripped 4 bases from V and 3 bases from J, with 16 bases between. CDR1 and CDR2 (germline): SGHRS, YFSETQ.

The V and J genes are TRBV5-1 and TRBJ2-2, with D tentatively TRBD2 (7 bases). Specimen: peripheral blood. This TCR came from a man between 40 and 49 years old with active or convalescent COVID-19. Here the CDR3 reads CASSPWGGLDTGELFF. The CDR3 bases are TGCGCCAGCAGCCCTTGGGGGGGGCTGGACACCGGGGAGCTGTTTTTT.